This TCR beta chain was profiled in a study of OX40 agonist ivuxolimab in advanced cancers. Study background: Partial responses were achieved by three patients, of whom one had hepatocellular carcinoma and two had cutaneous melanoma.

Study findings and constraints: No antigen was identified for the clonally expanded peripheral T cells.

Produced via immunoSEQ multiplex PCR; TCRdb's table is partial and in-frame only. The sample holds around 80,000 clones, 85% to 90% seen once. Germline V lookup: CDR1 SGHVS, CDR2 FQNEAQ. The junction had 5 bases not matched to a gene; V was cut back by 5 bases and J by 2 bases. The CDR3 totals 15 residues. With autoimmune disease history or systemic immunosuppression, patients were excluded. Blood got drawn at baseline, again on cycle 4 day 1, and then on cycle 7 day 1. This clone came up a few times. As yet, its antigen is unknown. The clonotype was recovered from an adult with an advanced solid tumor such as melanoma, head and neck, liver or kidney cancer. The chain uses TRBV7-8 and TRBJ1-2, with 10 bases aligning to TRBD1. This specimen was CD4+ or CD8+ T cells sorted from blood, taken in a trial of the OX40 agonist ivuxolimab. Here the CDR3 DNA reads TGTGCCAGCAGCCCAACGGGACAGGGGAACTATGGCTACACCTTC. Translation gives CASSPTGQGNYGYTF.